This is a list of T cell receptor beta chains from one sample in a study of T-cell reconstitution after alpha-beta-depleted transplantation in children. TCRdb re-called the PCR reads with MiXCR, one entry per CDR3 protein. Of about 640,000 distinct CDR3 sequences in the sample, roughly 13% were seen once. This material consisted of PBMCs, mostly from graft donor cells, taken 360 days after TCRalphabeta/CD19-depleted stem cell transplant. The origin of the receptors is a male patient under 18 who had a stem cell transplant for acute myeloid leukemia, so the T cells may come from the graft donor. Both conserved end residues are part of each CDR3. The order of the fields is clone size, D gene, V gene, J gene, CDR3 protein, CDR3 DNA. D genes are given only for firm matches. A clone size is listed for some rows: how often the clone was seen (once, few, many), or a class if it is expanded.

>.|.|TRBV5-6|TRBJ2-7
CASSLGGTPVVEQYF
TGTGCCAGCAGCTTGGGGGGGACCCCTGTGGTCGAGCAGTACTTC
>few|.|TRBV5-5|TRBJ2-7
CASSLQGMYEQYF
TGTGCCAGCAGCTTACAGGGTATGTACGAGCAGTACTTC
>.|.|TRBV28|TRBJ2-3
CASSYRSQDTQYF
TGTGCCAGCAGTTACAGGTCTCAGGATACGCAGTATTTT
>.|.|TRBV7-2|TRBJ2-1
CASSLWGSGLVDNEQFF
TGTGCCAGCAGCCTCTGGGGTAGCGGTTTAGTAGACAATGAGCAGTTCTTC
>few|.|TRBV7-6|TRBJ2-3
CASSRRTGSGDTQYF
TGTGCCAGCAGCCGCCGGACGGGGTCCGGTGATACGCAGTATTTT
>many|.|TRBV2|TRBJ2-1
CAMPTGRGQFF
TGTGCCATGCCCACAGGGAGGGGACAGTTCTTC
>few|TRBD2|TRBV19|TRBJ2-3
CASRLRHLADTDTQYF
TGTGCCAGTCGACTCCGGCACCTAGCGGACACAGATACGCAGTATTTT
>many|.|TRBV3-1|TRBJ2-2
CASSQGAVNIGELFF
TGTGCCAGCAGCCAAGGGGCGGTAAACATCGGGGAGCTGTTTTTT
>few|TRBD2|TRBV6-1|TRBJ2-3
CASRTTSGITDTQYF
TGTGCCAGCAGGACGACTAGCGGGATCACAGATACGCAGTATTTT
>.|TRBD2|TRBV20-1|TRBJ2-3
CSAARAGVVTDTQYF
TGCAGTGCCGCTCGAGCGGGAGTGGTCACAGATACGCAGTATTTT
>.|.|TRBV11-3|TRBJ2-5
CASSFTYRQETQYF
TGTGCCAGCAGCTTTACGTACAGACAAGAGACCCAGTACTTC
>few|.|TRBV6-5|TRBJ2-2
CASRYGEFSTGELFF
TGTGCCAGCCGTTACGGGGAATTTTCCACCGGGGAGCTGTTTTTT
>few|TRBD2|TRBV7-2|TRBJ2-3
CASSWGLAGGPGDTQYF
TGTGCCAGCAGCTGGGGACTAGCGGGGGGACCGGGAGATACGCAGTATTTT
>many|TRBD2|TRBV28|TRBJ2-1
CASSSHGLAASQFF
TGTGCCAGCAGTTCCCACGGACTAGCGGCCTCGCAGTTCTTC
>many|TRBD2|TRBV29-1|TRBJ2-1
CSAPVTSGNSDQFF
TGCAGCGCTCCCGTTACTAGCGGGAATAGCGACCAGTTCTTC
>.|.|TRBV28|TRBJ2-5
CASSLQLVGRETQYF
TGTGCCAGCAGTTTACAACTAGTAGGACGAGAGACCCAGTACTTC
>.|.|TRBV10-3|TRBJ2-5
CAISESQGGETQYF
TGTGCCATCAGTGAGTCTCAAGGAGGGGAGACCCAGTACTTC
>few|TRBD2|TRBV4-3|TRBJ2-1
CASSHGLGNEQFF
TGCGCCAGCAGCCATGGACTAGGTAATGAGCAGTTCTTC
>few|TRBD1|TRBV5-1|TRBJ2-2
CASSLPGTGFDGELFF
TGCGCCAGCAGCTTGCCCGGGACAGGGTTTGACGGGGAGCTGTTTTTT
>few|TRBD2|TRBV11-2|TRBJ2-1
CASRSPSGKTYNEQFF
TGTGCCAGCAGATCCCCTAGCGGGAAAACCTACAATGAGCAGTTCTTC
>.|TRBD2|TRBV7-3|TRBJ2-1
CASTLRGGRVAYNEQFF
TGTGCCAGCACCTTAAGGGGCGGGAGAGTCGCCTACAATGAGCAGTTCTTC
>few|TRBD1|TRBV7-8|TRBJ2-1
CASSLPRQGAGEQFF
TGTGCCAGCAGCTTACCTCGACAGGGGGCAGGGGAGCAGTTCTTC
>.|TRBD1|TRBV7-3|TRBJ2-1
CASSLTGAYSYNEQFF
TGTGCCAGCAGCCTCACAGGGGCCTACTCCTACAATGAGCAGTTCTTC
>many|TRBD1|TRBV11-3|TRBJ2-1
CASSPRGPSYNEQFF
TGTGCCAGCAGCCCGAGGGGGCCCTCCTACAATGAGCAGTTCTTC
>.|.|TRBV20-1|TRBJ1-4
CSASAGVYNEKLFF
TGCAGTGCTAGCGCCGGCGTCTATAATGAAAAACTGTTTTTT
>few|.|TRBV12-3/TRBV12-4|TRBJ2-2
CASSLNGGTGELFF
TGTGCCAGCAGTTTAAATGGGGGAACCGGGGAGCTGTTTTTT
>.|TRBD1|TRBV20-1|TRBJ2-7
CSARSGTGGIYEQYF
TGCAGTGCTAGATCCGGGACAGGGGGCATTTACGAGCAGTACTTC
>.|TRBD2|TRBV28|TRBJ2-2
CASSVFYGTSGSLTGELFF
TGTGCCAGCAGCGTTTTTTACGGAACTAGCGGGAGCCTCACCGGGGAGCTGTTTTTT
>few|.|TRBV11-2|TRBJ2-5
CASSLGSLAHQETQYF
TGTGCCAGCAGCTTAGGGTCCTTGGCCCACCAAGAGACCCAGTACTTC
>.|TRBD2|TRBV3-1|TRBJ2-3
CASSQDPSGSADTQYF
TGTGCCAGCAGCCAAGATCCTAGCGGGAGTGCAGATACGCAGTATTTT
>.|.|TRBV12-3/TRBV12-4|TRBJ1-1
CASSRFGQSEAFF
TGTGCCAGCAGCCGCTTCGGACAGTCTGAAGCTTTCTTT
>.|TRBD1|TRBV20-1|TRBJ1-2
CSARVWTGESYTF
TGCAGTGCTAGAGTATGGACAGGGGAAAGCTACACCTTC
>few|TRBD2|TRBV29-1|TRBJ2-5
CSVVTRSGMGETQYF
TGCAGCGTTGTGACTCGTAGCGGGATGGGGGAGACCCAGTACTTC
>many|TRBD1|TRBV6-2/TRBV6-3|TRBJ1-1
CASMGLVDRGLSDTEAFF
TGTGCCAGCATGGGTTTGGTGGACAGGGGGCTATCGGATACTGAAGCTTTCTTT
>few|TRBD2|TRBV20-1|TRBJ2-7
CSASTIAGVGYEQYF
TGCAGTGCTAGCACAATAGCGGGAGTGGGCTACGAGCAGTACTTC
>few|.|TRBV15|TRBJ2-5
CATSRQGIQETQYF
TGTGCCACCAGCAGACAGGGCATACAAGAGACCCAGTACTTC
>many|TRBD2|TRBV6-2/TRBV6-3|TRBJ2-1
CASSYWGGRASEQFF
TGTGCCAGCAGTTACTGGGGCGGGAGGGCCAGTGAGCAGTTCTTC
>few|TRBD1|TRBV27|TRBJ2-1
CASSLWGQGNDEQFF
TGTGCCAGCAGTTTATGGGGACAGGGGAATGATGAGCAGTTCTTC
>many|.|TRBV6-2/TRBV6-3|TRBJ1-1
CASITLGGGTEAFF
TGTGCCAGCATTACATTGGGGGGCGGAACTGAAGCTTTCTTT
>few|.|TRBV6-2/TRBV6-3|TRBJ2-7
CASAASVIPLYEQYF
TGTGCCAGTGCAGCGTCAGTTATTCCCCTCTACGAGCAGTACTTC
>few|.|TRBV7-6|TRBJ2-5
CASSRGQLLRETQYF
TGTGCCAGCAGCCGGGGACAACTGCTCCGGGAGACCCAGTACTTC